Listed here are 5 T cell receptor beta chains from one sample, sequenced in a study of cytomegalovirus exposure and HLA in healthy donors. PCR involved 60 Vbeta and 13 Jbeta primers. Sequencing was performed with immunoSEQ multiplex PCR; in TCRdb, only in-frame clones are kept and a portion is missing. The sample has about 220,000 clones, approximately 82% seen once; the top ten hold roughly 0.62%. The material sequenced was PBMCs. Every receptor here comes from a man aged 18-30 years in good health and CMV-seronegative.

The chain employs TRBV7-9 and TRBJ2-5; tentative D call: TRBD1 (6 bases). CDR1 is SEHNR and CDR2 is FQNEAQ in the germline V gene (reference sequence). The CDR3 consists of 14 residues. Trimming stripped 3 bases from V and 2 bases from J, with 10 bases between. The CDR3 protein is CASSFSGEQETQYF. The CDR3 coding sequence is TGTGCCAGCAGCTTTTCAGGGGAGCAAGAGACCCAGTACTTC. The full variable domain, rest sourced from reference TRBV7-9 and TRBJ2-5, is DTGVSQNPRHKITKRGQNVTFRCDPISEHNRLYWYRQTLGQGPEFLTYFQNEAQLEKSRLLSDRFSAERPKGSFSTLEIQRTEQGDSAMYLCASSFSGEQETQYFGPGTRLLVL.

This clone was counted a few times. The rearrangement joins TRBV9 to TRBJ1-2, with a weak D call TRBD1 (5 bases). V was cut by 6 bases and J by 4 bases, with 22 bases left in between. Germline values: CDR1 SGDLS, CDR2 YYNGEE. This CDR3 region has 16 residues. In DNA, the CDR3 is TGTGCCAGCACCCTAAGATCTCAGGGATGGGGCTATGGCTACACCTTC. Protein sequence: CASTLRSQGWGYGYTF.

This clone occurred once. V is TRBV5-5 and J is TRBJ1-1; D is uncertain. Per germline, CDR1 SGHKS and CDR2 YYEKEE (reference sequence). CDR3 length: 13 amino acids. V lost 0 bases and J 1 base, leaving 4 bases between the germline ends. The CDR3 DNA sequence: TGTGCCAGCAGCTTGGGAGAGAACACTGAAGCTTTCTTT. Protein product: CASSLGENTEAFF.

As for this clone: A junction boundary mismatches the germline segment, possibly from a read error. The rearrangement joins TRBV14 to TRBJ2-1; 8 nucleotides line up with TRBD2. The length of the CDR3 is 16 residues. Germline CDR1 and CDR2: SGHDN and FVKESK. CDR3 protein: CASSPGVAGRHNERFF. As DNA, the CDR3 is TGTGCCAGCAGTCCGGGGGTAGCGGGACGTCACAATGAGCGGTTCTTC.

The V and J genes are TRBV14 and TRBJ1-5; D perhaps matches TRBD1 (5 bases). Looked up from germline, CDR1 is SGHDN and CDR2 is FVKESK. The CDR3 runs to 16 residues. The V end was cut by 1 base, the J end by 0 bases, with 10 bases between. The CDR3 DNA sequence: TGTGCCAGCAGCCAAGGGGGGAGGTCTAGCAATCAGCCCCAGCATTTT. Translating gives CASSQGGRSSNQPQHF.